These 32 T cell receptor beta chains came from one sample sequenced in a study of shared clonotypes between healthy human individuals. The table came from immunoSEQ multiplex PCR; TCRdb's copy has only in-frame clones and leaves some out. This sample has just over 2,000,000 clones, with about 95% found just once. The sequencing sample was made of naive CD4+ T cells sorted from blood. Subset denoted: CD45RA+ positively selected. The receptors stem from a man aged 18 to 29 in good health.

The rearrangement joins TRBV6-1 to TRBJ2-7, with D tentatively TRBD2 (5 bases). CDR3 length: 14 amino acids. Germline V gives CDR1 MNHNS, CDR2 SASEGT. The V and J ends lost 1 base and 5 bases respectively, with 12 bases between them. The CDR3 is CASSEVLARDEQYF. DNA of the CDR3: TGTGCCAGCAGTGAAGTTCTAGCTCGGGACGAGCAGTACTTC.

The chain employs TRBV19 and TRBJ1-2; perhaps TRBD1 as D (5 bases). The CDR3 covers 11 residues. Deletions cut 3 bases from V and 8 bases from J, with 7 bases between. Germline CDR1 LNHDA, CDR2 SQIVND (reference sequence). CDR3 region: CASSITGGYTF. In DNA, the CDR3 is TGTGCCAGTAGTATCACAGGAGGCTACACCTTC.

The rearrangement uses TRBV7-8 and TRBJ2-7; D unresolved. Germline V gene data show CDR1 as SGHVS and CDR2 as FQNEAQ. The CDR3 length is 11 residues. Trimming pared 4 bases from V and 2 bases from J, leaving 3 bases between. CDR3 in DNA: TGTGCCAGCAGCTCAACCTACGAGCAGTACTTC. It is translated as CASSSTYEQYF.

J is TRBJ2-7 and V is TRBV2; D is tentatively TRBD1 or TRBD2 (5 bases each). The CDR3 runs to 13 residues. Trimming removed 6 bases from V and 5 bases from J, with 14 bases in between. Looked up from germline, CDR1 is SNHLY and CDR2 is FYNNEI. The CDR3 loop is CASSGDRPNEQYF. DNA for the CDR3: TGTGCCAGCAGCGGGGACCGCCCCAACGAGCAGTACTTC.

The chain combines TRBV28 with TRBJ1-5, with D perhaps matching TRBD1 (5 bases). Germline V gene sequence: CDR1 MDHEN, CDR2 SYDVKM. The CDR3 extends over 16 amino acids. Trimming took off 4 bases at V and 7 bases at J, with 20 bases between the two ends. CDR3: CASSSPTALMGQPQHF. CDR3 DNA: TGTGCCAGCAGTTCTCCGACAGCTCTTATGGGACAGCCCCAGCATTTT.

This clone was recorded a few times. This chain joins TRBV30 and TRBJ1-2; 7 bases are a match to TRBD1. The trim removed 2 bases at V and 8 bases at J, leaving 5 bases unmatched. The CDR3 sequence is 12 residues long. Germline CDR1 is GTSNPN and CDR2 is SVGIG (reference sequence). CDR3 in amino acids: CAWSHRGRGYTF. In nucleotides, the CDR3 is TGTGCCTGGAGTCACAGGGGCCGGGGCTACACCTTC.

This clone was found once. V gene TRBV27 combines with J gene TRBJ2-7, with TRBD1 identical over 10 bases. The CDR3 sequence is 15 residues long. With V trimmed by 2 bases and J by 5 bases, 6 bases remained unmatched. CDR1 is MNHEY, CDR2 SMNVEV, per germline (reference sequence). CDR3 residues: CASSLRWDRGDEQYF. DNA for the CDR3: TGTGCCAGCAGTTTAAGGTGGGACAGGGGAGACGAGCAGTACTTC.

The chain is built from TRBV5-1 and TRBJ2-4, with D hard to call. This CDR3 has 13 residues. Germline V CDR1 and CDR2: SGHRS, YFSETQ. V was pared by 5 bases and J by 3 bases, with 9 bases between. CDR3 bases: TGCGCCAGCAGGACTCTAGGCAAAAACATTCAGTACTTC. Amino acids: CASRTLGKNIQYF.

The V and J genes are TRBV7-2 and TRBJ2-1; TRBD2 might be the D (6 bases). The germline V and J ends were trimmed by 9 bases and 0 bases, with 18 bases remaining between them. CDR1 is SGHTA, CDR2 FQGNSA, per germline. This CDR3 comprises 16 residues. In DNA, the CDR3 is TGTGCCAGTCGGTCCCGGGCGGGAAGCTCCTACAATGAGCAGTTCTTC. This codes for CASRSRAGSSYNEQFF. The entire variable domain, with the rest obtained from reference TRBV7-2 and TRBJ2-1, is as follows: GAGVSQSPSNKVTEKGKDVELRCDPISGHTALYWYRQSLGQGLEFLIYFQGNSAPDKSGLPSDRFSAERTGGSVSTLTIQRTQQEDSAVYLCASRSRAGSSYNEQFFGPGTRLTVL.

This chain joins TRBV6-5 and TRBJ1-5; D possibly corresponds to TRBD1 (6 bases). The V end was cut by 2 bases, the J end by 3 bases, with 11 bases between. CDR1 MNHEY and CDR2 SVGAGI come from the germline V gene. The CDR3 runs 15 residues. In DNA, the CDR3 is TGTGCCAGCAGTTACAGTTACAGGGTCAATCAGCCCCAGCATTTT. Protein product: CASSYSYRVNQPQHF.

The rearrangement uses TRBV2 and TRBJ2-7; D is unclear. V was clipped by 5 bases and J by 0 bases, with 14 bases between them. Germline V gene lookup returns CDR1 SNHLY and CDR2 FYNNEI. The CDR3 totals 15 residues. The CDR3 DNA sequence: TGTGCCAGCAGTCGGCCGGACGCCATCTCCTACGAGCAGTACTTC. The encoded protein is CASSRPDAISYEQYF. Full variable domain (remainder filled in from reference TRBV2 and TRBJ2-7): EPEVTQTPSHQVTQMGQEVILRCVPISNHLYFYWYRQILGQKVEFLVSFYNNEISEKSEIFDDQFSVERPDGSNFTLKIRSTKLEDSAMYFCASSRPDAISYEQYFGPGTRLTVT.

The rearrangement joins TRBV5-6 to TRBJ2-5; 12 positions agree with TRBD1. The trim removed 3 bases at V and 5 bases at J, leaving 8 bases unmatched. The CDR3 is made up of 16 amino acids. CDR1 is SGHDT, CDR2 YYEEEE, per germline. The chain's CDR3 is CASSYPGTGGRETQYF. In DNA, the CDR3 is TGTGCCAGCAGCTACCCCGGGACAGGGGGCCGGGAGACCCAGTACTTC.

On this clone itself: Additional DNA sequences in this sample encode the identical CDR3. This chain uses TRBV4-2 with TRBJ1-2; the match to TRBD1 covers 10 bases. The ends lost 0 bases at V and 4 bases at J; junction bases unmatched: 2. Germline-derived CDR1 and CDR2 are LGHNA and YNFKEQ. CDR3 length equals 15 residues. The CDR3 sequence is CASSQDWTGGYGYTF. The CDR3 nucleotides read TGTGCCAGCAGCCAAGATTGGACAGGGGGCTATGGCTACACCTTC.

This clone has a single count. This chain connects TRBV7-2 to TRBJ2-1; the D gene could be TRBD1 or TRBD2 (5 bases each). Per the germline V gene, CDR1 is SGHTA and CDR2 is FQGNSA. The CDR3 totals 16 residues. V was cut by 5 bases and J by 9 bases, with 23 bases left in between. CDR3: CASSETKGRFSIEQFF. The CDR3 coding sequence is TGTGCCAGCAGCGAAACTAAGGGACGTTTTTCTATTGAGCAGTTCTTC.

In the case of this clone: Other DNA sequences in this sample translate to the same CDR3. The CDR3 DNA follows: TGCGCCAGCAGCTTGGGGCTCCTGGAGACCCAGTACTTC. This codes for CASSLGLLETQYF. This chain links TRBV5-1 with TRBJ2-5; D uncertain. V lost 0 bases and J lost 5, with 8 bases in between. Germline V gene sequence: CDR1 SGHRS, CDR2 YFSETQ. There are 13 residues in the CDR3.

The chain joins TRBV4-3 to TRBJ1-2; tentatively, D is TRBD1 (5 bases). V was trimmed by 0 bases and J by 7 bases, leaving 12 bases between them. This CDR3 is built from 14 residues. Germline V gene sequence: CDR1 LGHNA, CDR2 YSLEER. CDR3 amino acids: CASSQDVRARGYTF. CDR3 DNA sequence: TGCGCCAGCAGCCAAGACGTCAGGGCACGTGGCTACACCTTC.

The genes are TRBV19 and TRBJ1-2; TRBD1 aligns across 7 bases. The J segment lost 4 bases and the V segment lost 8 bases, leaving 10 bases of the junction unmatched. This CDR3 comprises 14 residues. Germline V gene data show CDR1 as LNHDA and CDR2 as SQIVND (reference sequence). DNA for the CDR3: TGTGCCAGTTCCGGGAGGGGGCTCCCCTATGGCTACACCTTC. It specifies CASSGRGLPYGYTF.

This chain connects TRBV11-3 to TRBJ2-1, with D perhaps being TRBD1 or TRBD2 (5 bases each). Germline V gene sequence: CDR1 SGHNT, CDR2 YENEEA. V was cut by 3 bases and J by 5 bases, with 14 bases left in between. This CDR3 contains 15 residues. The CDR3 loop reads CASSFGTRADNEQFF. The CDR3 coding sequence is TGTGCCAGCAGCTTTGGGACCCGCGCCGACAATGAGCAGTTCTTC.

This rearrangement joins TRBV9 to TRBJ2-4, with 7 bases aligning to TRBD2. In germline, CDR1 is SGDLS, CDR2 YYNGEE. V trimming: 5 bases; J trimming: 8 bases; junction bases outside the gene matches: 16. This CDR3 spans 16 amino acids. CDR3 residues: CASSEGALAARDIQYF. The CDR3, as DNA: TGTGCCAGCAGTGAGGGCGCCCTAGCGGCCCGGGACATTCAGTACTTC.

The chain carries TRBV5-4 and TRBJ2-5; 7 bases are shared with TRBD1. This CDR3 is built from 14 residues. The V segment lost 4 bases and the J segment 3 bases; nucleotides outside the gene matches: 6. Germline V gene lookup returns CDR1 SGHNT and CDR2 YYREEE (reference sequence). The CDR3 spells CASSQPGTEETQYF. CDR3 sequence (DNA): TGTGCCAGCAGCCAACCCGGGACAGAAGAGACCCAGTACTTC.

The genes are TRBV6-5 and TRBJ1-2; no reliable D call. The V end lost 10 bases, the J end lost 0 bases, and 18 bases lay between the germline ends. This CDR3 region has 15 residues. Germline CDR1 and CDR2: MNHEY and SVGAGI. The DNA of the CDR3 is TGTGCCACGCAACGGTGGGCAGTCTCTAACTATGGCTACACCTTC. This sequence encodes CATQRWAVSNYGYTF.

This chain connects TRBV28 to TRBJ2-3; weak D call: TRBD2 (6 bases). In germline, CDR1 is MDHEN, CDR2 SYDVKM. The CDR3 consists of 14 residues. With 6 bases removed from V and 3 bases from J, the gap between germline ends came to 13 bases. Written as DNA, the CDR3 is TGTGCCAGCAGCCGGCCAGGGAGGACAGATACGCAGTATTTT. It is translated as CASSRPGRTDTQYF.

A word on this clone: This sample includes further DNA sequences coding for the same CDR3. V and J are TRBV18 and TRBJ2-6; D may match TRBD1 or TRBD2 (5 bases each). Trimming left V 0 bases short and J 2 bases short, with 5 bases between. Germline V gene data show CDR1 as KGHSH and CDR2 as LQKENI. The CDR3 is 15 residues long. The DNA for the CDR3 is TGTGCCAGCTCACCACCGGGGGCTGGGGCCAACGTCCTGACTTTC. Translated, it gives CASSPPGAGANVLTF.

The CDR3 nucleotides are TGCGCCAGCAGCTTCGGGGACAGAAGTGACTACACCTTC. Its translation: CASSFGDRSDYTF. The chain couples TRBV5-1 to TRBJ1-2, with 7 bases fitting TRBD1. V lost 2 bases, J lost 10 bases, and 8 bases stayed unmatched. The CDR3 contains 13 residues. Germline V gene sequence: CDR1 SGHRS, CDR2 YFSETQ.

J is TRBJ2-7 and V is TRBV5-8; 7 bases align to TRBD2. The CDR3 runs 15 residues. Germline CDR1 reads SGHTS; CDR2 reads YDEGEE. The ends lost 0 bases at V and 1 base at J; junction bases unmatched: 4. The CDR3 is CASSLERGGSYEQYF. The CDR3 DNA reads TGTGCCAGCAGCTTGGAAAGGGGAGGGTCCTACGAGCAGTACTTC.

J is TRBJ2-3 and V is TRBV7-9, with D tentatively TRBD1 (6 bases). Per germline, CDR1 SEHNR and CDR2 FQNEAQ (reference sequence). The CDR3 is 16 amino acids. V was trimmed by 7 bases and J by 5 bases, leaving 22 bases between them. CDR3 coding DNA: TGTGCCAGCAACCCGACATGGGACAACGAGGGAGATACGCAGTATTTT. This encodes CASNPTWDNEGDTQYF.

The chain recombines TRBV7-2 with TRBJ2-7; tentatively, D is TRBD1 (6 bases). The germline gives CDR1 SGHTA, CDR2 FQGNSA. Trimming stripped 5 bases from V and 3 bases from J, with 11 bases between. The length of the CDR3 is 13 residues. CDR3 nucleotides: TGTGCCAGCAGCGCGGACAGATACTACGAGCAGTACTTC. Protein sequence: CASSADRYYEQYF.

V is TRBV7-8 and J is TRBJ2-1, with 7 bases that match TRBD1. With 4 bases clipped from V and 0 bases from J, the junction kept 3 bases outside the gene matches. The CDR3 loop spans 15 amino acids. In germline, CDR1 is SGHVS, CDR2 FQNEAQ. The CDR3 loop reads CASSSRDSSYNEQFF. Here the CDR3 DNA reads TGTGCCAGCAGCTCCCGGGACAGCTCCTACAATGAGCAGTTCTTC.

The chain uses TRBV7-9 and TRBJ2-1; 8 nucleotides line up with TRBD2. This CDR3 region has 15 residues. V lost 1 base and J lost 10; bases outside the gene matches: 9. Germline CDR1 reads SEHNR; CDR2 reads FQNEAQ (reference sequence). CDR3 nucleotides: TGTGCCAGCAGCTTAGGAACTAGCGGCCCCGGAGAGCAGTTCTTC. Its translation is CASSLGTSGPGEQFF.

The J gene is TRBJ1-4, the V gene TRBV28; 9 nucleotides align to TRBD1. Trimming took 5 bases from V and 5 from J; bases not matched to a gene: 6. The CDR3 sequence is 15 residues long. Germline loops: CDR1 MDHEN, CDR2 SYDVKM. The CDR3: CASSPTGGLNEKLFF. DNA of the CDR3: TGTGCCAGCAGTCCAACAGGGGGCCTCAATGAAAAACTGTTTTTT.

This clone appeared once. The chain employs TRBV6-5 and TRBJ2-1; D remains ambiguous. The CDR3 has 12 amino acids. Germline V CDR1 and CDR2: MNHEY, SVGAGI. Trimming took 6 bases from V and 10 from J, leaving 13 bases between them. The CDR3 region is CASRNALREQFF. The CDR3 bases are TGTGCCAGCAGAAACGCCCTTCGGGAGCAGTTCTTC.

The rearrangement links TRBV30 to TRBJ2-1; 10 bases are shared with TRBD2. The CDR3 runs 12 residues. V lost 4 bases to trimming and J lost 8 bases; unmatched junction nucleotides: 2. Germline loops: CDR1 GTSNPN, CDR2 SVGIG (reference sequence). In DNA, the CDR3 is TGTGCCTGGACTAGCGGGGGCGATGAGCAGTTCTTC. Its translation: CAWTSGGDEQFF.